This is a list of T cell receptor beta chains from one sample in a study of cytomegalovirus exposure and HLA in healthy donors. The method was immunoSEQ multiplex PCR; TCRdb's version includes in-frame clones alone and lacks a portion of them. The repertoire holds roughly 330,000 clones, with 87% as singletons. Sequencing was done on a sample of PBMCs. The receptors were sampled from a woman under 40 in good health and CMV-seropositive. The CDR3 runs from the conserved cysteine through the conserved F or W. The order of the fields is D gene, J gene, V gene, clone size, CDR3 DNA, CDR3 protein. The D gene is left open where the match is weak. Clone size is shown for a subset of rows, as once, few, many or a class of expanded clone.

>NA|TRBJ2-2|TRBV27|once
TGTGCCAGCAGTTTATTCAAAAACACCGGGGAGCTGTTTTTT
CASSLFKNTGELFF
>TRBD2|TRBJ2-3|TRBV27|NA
TGTGCCAGCAGTTCCTTCGGACTAGCGGGAAACACAGATACGCAGTATTTT
CASSSFGLAGNTDTQYF
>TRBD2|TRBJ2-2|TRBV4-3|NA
TGCGCCAGCAGCCAAGGCGGACTAGAATGGAACACCGGGGAGCTGTTTTTT
CASSQGGLEWNTGELFF
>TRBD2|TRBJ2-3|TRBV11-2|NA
TGTGCCAGCAGCTTACTCCGGGGACTAGGCCGCACAGATACGCAGTATTTT
CASSLLRGLGRTDTQYF
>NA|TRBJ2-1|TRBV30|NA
TGTGCCTGGACTCGTGGGTACTCCTACAATGAGCAGTTCTTC
CAWTRGYSYNEQFF
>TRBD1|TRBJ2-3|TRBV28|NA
TGTGCCAGCAGTATGCCGGGACAGGGTTCGGCAGATACGCAGTATTTT
CASSMPGQGSADTQYF
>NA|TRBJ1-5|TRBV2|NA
TGTGCCAGCAGTGACTTCGGGAGCAATCAGCCCCAGCATTTT
CASSDFGSNQPQHF
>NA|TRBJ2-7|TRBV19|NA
TGTGCCAGTAGAGCAGGGTACGAGCAGTACTTC
CASRAGYEQYF
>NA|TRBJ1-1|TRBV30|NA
TGTGCCTGGAACACAGGGAACTCTGAAGCTTTCTTT
CAWNTGNSEAFF
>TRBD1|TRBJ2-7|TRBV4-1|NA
TGCGCCAGCAGCCAAGTAGGCGAACAGGGGGCGTACGAGCAGTACTTC
CASSQVGEQGAYEQYF
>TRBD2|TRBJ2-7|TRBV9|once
TGTGCCAGCAGCCAAGGACTGGGACTAGACTGGAACGAGCAGTACTTC
CASSQGLGLDWNEQYF
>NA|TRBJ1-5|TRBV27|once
TGTGCCAGCAGTTTCCGTAGTGGAGGGAGCAATCAGCCCCAGCATTTT
CASSFRSGGSNQPQHF
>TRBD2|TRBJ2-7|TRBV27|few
TGTGCCAGCAGTCCGACTAGCGGGAGTATATACGAGCAGTACTTC
CASSPTSGSIYEQYF
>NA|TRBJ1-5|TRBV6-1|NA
TGTGCCAGCAGTGAAGTAAGGGGAAATGGCAATCAGCCCCAGCATTTT
CASSEVRGNGNQPQHF
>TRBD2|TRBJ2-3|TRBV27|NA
TGTGCCAGCAGTTCTCGACTAGCGGGAGATGTGGATACGCAGTATTTT
CASSSRLAGDVDTQYF
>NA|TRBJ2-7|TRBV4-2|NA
TGTGCCAGCAGCCAAGAATCCAGGGGCGCGGGGGTCACCTACGAGCAGTACTTC
CASSQESRGAGVTYEQYF
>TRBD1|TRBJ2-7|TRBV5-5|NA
TGTGCCAGCAGCCTCCCGGGACAGGGGCGCCCGGGCGAGCAGTACTTC
CASSLPGQGRPGEQYF
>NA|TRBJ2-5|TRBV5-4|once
TGTGCCAGCAGCACCCGGGACAATTCTAAAGAGACCCAGTACTTC
CASSTRDNSKETQYF
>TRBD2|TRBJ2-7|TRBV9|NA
TGTGCCAGCTCCCCCAGGCTAGCGGAATCCGAGCAGTACTTC
CASSPRLAESEQYF
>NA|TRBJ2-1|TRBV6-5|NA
TGTGCCAGCAGTTTCCGGGACACCTACAATGAGCAGTTCTTC
CASSFRDTYNEQFF
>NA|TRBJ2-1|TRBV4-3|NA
TGCGCCAGCAGCCAAGATCTCGTTATGAGACAGAGCTCCTACAATGAGCAGTTCTTC
CASSQDLVMRQSSYNEQFF
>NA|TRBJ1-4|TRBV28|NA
TGTGCCAGCAGTCCCAGCGCCCCGACTAATGAAAAACTGTTTTTT
CASSPSAPTNEKLFF
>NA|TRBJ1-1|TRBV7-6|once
TGTGCCAGCAGCCCCATCGGAGGTGTGGACACTGAAGCTTTCTTT
CASSPIGGVDTEAFF
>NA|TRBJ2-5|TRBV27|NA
TGTGCCAGCAGTTCCCTACTCGACCAACAAGAGACCCAGTACTTC
CASSSLLDQQETQYF
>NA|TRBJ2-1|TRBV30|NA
TGTGCCTGGAGTACGGGAGTGGGTGAGCAGTTCTTC
CAWSTGVGEQFF
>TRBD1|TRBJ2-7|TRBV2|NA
TGTGCCAGCATCCCGACAGGGGCCTACGAGCAGTACTTC
CASIPTGAYEQYF
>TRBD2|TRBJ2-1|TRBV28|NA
TGTGCCAGCAGTTTTAGCGGGAGGGCCTCCTACAATGAGCAGTTCTTC
CASSFSGRASYNEQFF
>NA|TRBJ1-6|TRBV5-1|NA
TGCGCCAGCAGCCAGCACATGAGAGGCAGGGGACGCGGTTCACCCCTCCACTTT
CASSQHMRGRGRGSPLHF
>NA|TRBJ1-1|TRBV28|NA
TGTGCCAGCAGCCCTGTAGGGGTGAACACTGAAGCTTTCTTT
CASSPVGVNTEAFF
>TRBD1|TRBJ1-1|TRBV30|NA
TGTGCCTGGAGGGACAGGGGAGACACTGAAGCTTTCTTT
CAWRDRGDTEAFF
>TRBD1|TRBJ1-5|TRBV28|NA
TGTGCCAGCTCCGTGGGGACAGGGATTCAGCCCCAGCATTTT
CASSVGTGIQPQHF
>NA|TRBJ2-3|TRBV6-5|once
TGTGCCGCCCGTCGGGGCCCGGTCGCAGATACGCAGTATTTT
CAARRGPVADTQYF
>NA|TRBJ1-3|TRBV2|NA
TGTGCCAGCTGCTGTTCGAGTACTGGAAACACCATATATTTT
CASCCSSTGNTIYF
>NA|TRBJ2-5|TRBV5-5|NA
TGTGCCAGCAGCTTTCCTCAAGAGACCCAGTACTTC
CASSFPQETQYF
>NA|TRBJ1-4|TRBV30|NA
TGTGCCTGGAGTGCAGAGAAAGATGGTGAAAAACTGTTTTTT
CAWSAEKDGEKLFF
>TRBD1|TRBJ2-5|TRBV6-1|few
TGTGCCAGCAGGACAGGGGGAGAGACCCAGTACTTC
CASRTGGETQYF
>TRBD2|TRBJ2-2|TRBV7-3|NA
TGTGCCAGCAGCCGGACTAGCGGAAACACCGGGGAGCTGTTTTTT
CASSRTSGNTGELFF
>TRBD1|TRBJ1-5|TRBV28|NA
TGTGCCAGCATCAAAGACAGGGTAAATCAGCCCCAGCATTTT
CASIKDRVNQPQHF
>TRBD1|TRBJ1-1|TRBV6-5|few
TGTGCCAGCAGTTCCCGACAGGGCGTGAACACTGAAGCTTTCTTT
CASSSRQGVNTEAFF
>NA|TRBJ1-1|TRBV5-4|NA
TGTGCCAGCAGCTTGGTGGCCTCGGAAGAGGCTTTCTTT
CASSLVASEEAFF
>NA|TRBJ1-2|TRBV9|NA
TGTGCCAGCAGCCCGCGACAGAACTATGGCTACACCTTC
CASSPRQNYGYTF
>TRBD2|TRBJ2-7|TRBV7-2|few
TGTGCCAGCAGCCCGGGGAGTCTAGCGGGGGGGCCATGGGAGCAGTACTTC
CASSPGSLAGGPWEQYF